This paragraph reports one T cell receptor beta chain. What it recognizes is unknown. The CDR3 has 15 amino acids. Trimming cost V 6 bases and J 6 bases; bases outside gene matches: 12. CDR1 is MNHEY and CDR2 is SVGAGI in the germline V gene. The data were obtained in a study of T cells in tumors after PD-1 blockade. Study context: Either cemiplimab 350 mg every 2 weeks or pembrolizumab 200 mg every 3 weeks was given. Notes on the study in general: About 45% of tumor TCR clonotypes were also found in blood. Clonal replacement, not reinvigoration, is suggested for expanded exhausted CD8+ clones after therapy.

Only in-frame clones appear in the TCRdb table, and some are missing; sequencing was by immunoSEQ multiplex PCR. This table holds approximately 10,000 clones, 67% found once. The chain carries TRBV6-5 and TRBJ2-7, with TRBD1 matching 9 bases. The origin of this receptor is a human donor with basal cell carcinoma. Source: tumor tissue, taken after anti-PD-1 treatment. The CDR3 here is CASRPSRDRVGEQYF. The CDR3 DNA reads TGTGCCAGCAGGCCGTCCCGGGACAGGGTAGGCGAGCAGTACTTC.